This T cell receptor (beta chain) was captured in a study of blood T cell repertoires in COVID-19. As for the study in general: Some COVID-19 samples were acute and others convalescent; all came from the United States, Italy and Spain. Sample material is recorded as cDNA or gDNA derived from T cells, B-cell-depleted T cells, or PBMCs.

A word on this clone: Other nucleotide sequences from this sample produce the same CDR3.

Authors' data handling: Researchers report that nucleated cell counts were estimated from reference gene primer amplification. Using immunoSEQ multiplex PCR, the repertoire was profiled, and TCRdb retains in-frame clones only, with some absent. The V and J calls and the clone size are those of that table, but D and trimming were determined from the DNA. The table lists 80,000 to 95,000 clones, 70% to 90% of them singletons. The sample consisted of peripheral blood. This receptor was taken from a man aged 65 to 79 with acute or convalescent COVID-19.

The CDR3 DNA sequence: TGTGCCAGCTCACCCAACAGCTACGAGCAGTACTTC. Encoded protein: CASSPNSYEQYF. V usage is TRBV18 and J usage is TRBJ2-7; unclear D gene. V shed 3 bases and J shed 3 bases, with 6 bases lying between them. Germline V gene data show CDR1 as KGHSH and CDR2 as LQKENI. This CDR3 has 12 residues.